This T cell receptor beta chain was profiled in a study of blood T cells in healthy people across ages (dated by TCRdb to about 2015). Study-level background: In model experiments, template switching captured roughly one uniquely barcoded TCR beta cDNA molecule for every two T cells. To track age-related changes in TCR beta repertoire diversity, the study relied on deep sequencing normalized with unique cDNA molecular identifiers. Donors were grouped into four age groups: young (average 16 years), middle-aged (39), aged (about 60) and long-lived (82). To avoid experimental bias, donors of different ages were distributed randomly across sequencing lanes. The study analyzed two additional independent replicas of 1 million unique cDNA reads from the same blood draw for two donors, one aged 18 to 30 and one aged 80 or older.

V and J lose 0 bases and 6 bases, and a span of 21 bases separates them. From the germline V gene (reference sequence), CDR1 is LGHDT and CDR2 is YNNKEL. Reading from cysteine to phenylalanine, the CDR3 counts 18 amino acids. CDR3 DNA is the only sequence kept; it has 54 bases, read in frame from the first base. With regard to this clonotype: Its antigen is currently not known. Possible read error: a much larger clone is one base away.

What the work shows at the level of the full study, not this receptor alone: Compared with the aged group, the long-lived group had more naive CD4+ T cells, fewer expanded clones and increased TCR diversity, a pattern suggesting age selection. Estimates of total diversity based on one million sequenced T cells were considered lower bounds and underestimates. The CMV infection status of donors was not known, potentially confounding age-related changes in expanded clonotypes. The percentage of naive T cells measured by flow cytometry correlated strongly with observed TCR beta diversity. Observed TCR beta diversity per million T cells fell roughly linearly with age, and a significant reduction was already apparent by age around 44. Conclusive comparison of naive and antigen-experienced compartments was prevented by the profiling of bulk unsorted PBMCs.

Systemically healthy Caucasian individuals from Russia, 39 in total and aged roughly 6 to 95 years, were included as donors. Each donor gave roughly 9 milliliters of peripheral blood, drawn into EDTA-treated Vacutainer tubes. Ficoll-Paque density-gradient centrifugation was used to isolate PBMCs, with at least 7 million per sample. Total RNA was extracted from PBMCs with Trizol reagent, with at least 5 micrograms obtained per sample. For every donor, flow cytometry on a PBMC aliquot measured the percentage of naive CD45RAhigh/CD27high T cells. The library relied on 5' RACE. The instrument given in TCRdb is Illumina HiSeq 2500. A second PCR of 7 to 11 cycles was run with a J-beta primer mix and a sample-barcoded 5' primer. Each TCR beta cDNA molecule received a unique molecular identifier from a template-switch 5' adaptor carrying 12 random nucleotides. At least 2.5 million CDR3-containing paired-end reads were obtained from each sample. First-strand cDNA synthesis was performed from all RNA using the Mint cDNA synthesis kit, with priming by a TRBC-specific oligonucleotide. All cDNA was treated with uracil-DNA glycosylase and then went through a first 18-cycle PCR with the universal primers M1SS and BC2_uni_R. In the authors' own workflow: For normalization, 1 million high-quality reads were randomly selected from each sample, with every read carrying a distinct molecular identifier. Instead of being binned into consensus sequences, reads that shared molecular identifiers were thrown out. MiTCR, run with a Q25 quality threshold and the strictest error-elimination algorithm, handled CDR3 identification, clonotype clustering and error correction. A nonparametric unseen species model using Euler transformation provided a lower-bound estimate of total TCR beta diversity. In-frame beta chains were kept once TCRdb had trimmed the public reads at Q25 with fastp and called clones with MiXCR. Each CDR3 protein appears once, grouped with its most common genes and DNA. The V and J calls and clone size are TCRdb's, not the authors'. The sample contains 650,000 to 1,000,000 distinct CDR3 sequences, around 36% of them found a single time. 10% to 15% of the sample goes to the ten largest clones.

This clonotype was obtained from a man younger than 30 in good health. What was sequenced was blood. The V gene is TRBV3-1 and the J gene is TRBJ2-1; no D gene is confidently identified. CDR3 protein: CASSQDRTYDLESNEQFF. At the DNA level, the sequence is TGTGCCAGCAGCCAAGATCGTACATACGACCTAGAAAGCAATGAGCAGTTCTTC.